Detailed here is one TCR beta chain. Its antigen is unknown. This sample is part of a study of cytomegalovirus exposure and HLA in healthy donors. Amplification used 60 Vbeta primers and 13 Jbeta primers. The assay was immunoSEQ multiplex PCR, and TCRdb's table has in-frame clones only and misses some. The sample holds 150,000 to 190,000 clones, about 68% seen once. V dropped 3 bases and J dropped 7; count of bases not matched to a gene: 4. This CDR3 has 12 amino acids. Per germline, CDR1 SGDLS and CDR2 YYNGEE. Broader study findings: A later analysis by the authors found several of the most significant clusters apparently linked to common viral pathogens. When a later analysis compared HLA-associated TCR beta chains with equally common others, the HLA-associated chains turned out to be more clonally expanded and to have lower generation probabilities. Later work found that TCR association rates differed between HLA loci; DRB1 had the most and HLA-C the fewest. Generally TCR sequences proved uncommon, though certain public TCRs appeared in numerous donors.

The specimen was PBMCs. The clonotype originates from a young man in good health and CMV-seronegative. V usage is TRBV9 and J usage is TRBJ2-7, with TRBD2 matching over 7 bases. CDR3 coding DNA: TGTGCCAGCAGCGCCGCTAGCGGAGAGCAGTACTTC. Encoded protein: CASSAASGEQYF.